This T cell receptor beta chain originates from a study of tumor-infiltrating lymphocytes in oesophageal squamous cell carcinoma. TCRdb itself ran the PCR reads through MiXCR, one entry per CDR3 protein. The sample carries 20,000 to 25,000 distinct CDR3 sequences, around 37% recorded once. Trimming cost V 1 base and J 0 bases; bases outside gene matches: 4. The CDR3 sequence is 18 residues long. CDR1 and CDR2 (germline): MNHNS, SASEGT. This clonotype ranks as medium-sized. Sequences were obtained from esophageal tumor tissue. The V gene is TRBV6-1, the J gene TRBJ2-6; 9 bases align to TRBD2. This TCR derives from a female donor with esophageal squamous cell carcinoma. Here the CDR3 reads CASSEVLAGSSGANVLTF. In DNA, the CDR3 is TGTGCCAGCAGTGAAGTTCTAGCGGGAAGCTCTGGGGCCAACGTCCTGACTTTC.